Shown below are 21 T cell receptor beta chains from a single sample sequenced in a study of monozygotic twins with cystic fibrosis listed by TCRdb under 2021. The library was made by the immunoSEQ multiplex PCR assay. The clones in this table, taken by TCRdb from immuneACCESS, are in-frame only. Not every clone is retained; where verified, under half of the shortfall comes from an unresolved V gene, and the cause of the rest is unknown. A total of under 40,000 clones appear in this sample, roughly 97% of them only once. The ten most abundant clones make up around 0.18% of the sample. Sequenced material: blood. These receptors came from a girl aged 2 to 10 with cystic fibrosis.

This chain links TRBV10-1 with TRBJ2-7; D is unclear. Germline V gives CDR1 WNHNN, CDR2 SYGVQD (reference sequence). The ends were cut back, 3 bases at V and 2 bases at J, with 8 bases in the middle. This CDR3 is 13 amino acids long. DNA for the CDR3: TGCGCCAGCAGTGAAGGGCTGGCCTACGAGCAGTACTTC. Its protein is CASSEGLAYEQYF.

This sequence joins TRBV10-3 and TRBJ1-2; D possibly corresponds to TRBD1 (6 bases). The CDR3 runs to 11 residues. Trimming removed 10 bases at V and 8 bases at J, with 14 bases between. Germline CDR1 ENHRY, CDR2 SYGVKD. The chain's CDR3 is CATETGGGYTF. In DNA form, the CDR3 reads TGTGCCACCGAGACAGGCGGCGGCTACACCTTC.

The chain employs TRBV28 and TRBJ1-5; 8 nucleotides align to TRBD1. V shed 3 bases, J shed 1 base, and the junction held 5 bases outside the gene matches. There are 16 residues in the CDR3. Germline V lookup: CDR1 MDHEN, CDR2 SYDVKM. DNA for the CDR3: TGTGCCAGCAGTTTTCAGGGGGCTAGAAGCAATCAGCCCCAGCATTTT. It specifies CASSFQGARSNQPQHF.

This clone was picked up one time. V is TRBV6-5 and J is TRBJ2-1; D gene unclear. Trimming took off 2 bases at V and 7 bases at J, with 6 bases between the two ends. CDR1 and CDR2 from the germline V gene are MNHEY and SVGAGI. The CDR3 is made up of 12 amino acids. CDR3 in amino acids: CASSYSRNEQFF. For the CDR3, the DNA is TGTGCCAGCAGTTACAGCAGGAATGAGCAGTTCTTC.

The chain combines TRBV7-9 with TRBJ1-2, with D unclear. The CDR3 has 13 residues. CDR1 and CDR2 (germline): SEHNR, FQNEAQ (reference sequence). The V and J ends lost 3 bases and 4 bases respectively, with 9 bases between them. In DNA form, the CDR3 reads TGTGCCAGCAGCTTCCAGAGCCGCTATGGCTACACCTTC. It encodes CASSFQSRYGYTF. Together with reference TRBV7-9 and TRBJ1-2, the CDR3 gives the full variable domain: DTGVSQNPRHKITKRGQNVTFRCDPISEHNRLYWYRQTLGQGPEFLTYFQNEAQLEKSRLLSDRFSAERPKGSFSTLEIQRTEQGDSAMYLCASSFQSRYGYTFGSGTRLTVV.

CDR3 nucleotide sequence: TGTGCCAGCAGCTTAACAGGGAAGGACGAGCAGTACTTC. It codes for CASSLTGKDEQYF. The gene calls are TRBV7-6 and TRBJ2-7; tentatively, D is TRBD1 (6 bases). The V end lost 2 bases, the J end lost 5 bases, and 10 bases lay between the germline ends. Germline CDR1 is SGHVS and CDR2 is FNYEAQ. This CDR3 contains 13 residues.

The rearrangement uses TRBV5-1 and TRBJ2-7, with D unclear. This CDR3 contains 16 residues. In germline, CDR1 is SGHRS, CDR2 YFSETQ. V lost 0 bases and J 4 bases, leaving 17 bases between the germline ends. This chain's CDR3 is CASSLGIGQLFYEQYF. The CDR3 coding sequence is TGCGCCAGCAGCTTGGGTATCGGCCAGCTGTTTTACGAGCAGTACTTC.

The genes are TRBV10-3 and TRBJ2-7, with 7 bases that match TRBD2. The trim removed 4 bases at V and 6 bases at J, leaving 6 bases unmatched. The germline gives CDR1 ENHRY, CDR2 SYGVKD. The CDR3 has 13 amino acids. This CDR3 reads CAISGGGVGEQYF. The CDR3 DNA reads TGTGCCATCAGTGGGGGGGGAGTTGGCGAGCAGTACTTC.

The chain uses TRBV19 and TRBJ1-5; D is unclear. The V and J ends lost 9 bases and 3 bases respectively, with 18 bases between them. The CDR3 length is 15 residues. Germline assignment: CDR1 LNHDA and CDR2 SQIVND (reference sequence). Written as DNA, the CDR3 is TGTGCCAGACCCGGGCAGGCCCACCTCAATCAGCCCCAGCATTTT. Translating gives CARPGQAHLNQPQHF.

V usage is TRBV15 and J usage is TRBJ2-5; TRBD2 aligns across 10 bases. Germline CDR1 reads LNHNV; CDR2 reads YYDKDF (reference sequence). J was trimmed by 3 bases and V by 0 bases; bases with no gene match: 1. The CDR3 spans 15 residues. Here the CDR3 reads CATSRELAGKETQYF. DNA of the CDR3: TGTGCCACCAGCAGAGAACTAGCGGGAAAAGAGACCCAGTACTTC.

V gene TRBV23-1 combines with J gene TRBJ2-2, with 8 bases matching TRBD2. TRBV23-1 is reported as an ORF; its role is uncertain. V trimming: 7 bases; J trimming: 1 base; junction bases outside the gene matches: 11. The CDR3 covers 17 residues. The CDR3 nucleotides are TGCGCCAGCACTCCCCAGGCGGGGGGCAGGAACACCGGGGAGCTGTTTTTT. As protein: CASTPQAGGRNTGELFF.

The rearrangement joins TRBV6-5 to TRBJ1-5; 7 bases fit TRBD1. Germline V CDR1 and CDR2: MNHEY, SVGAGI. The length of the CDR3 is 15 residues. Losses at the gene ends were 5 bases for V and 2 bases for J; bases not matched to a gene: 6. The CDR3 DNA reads TGTGCCAGCAGTCGCCTTACAGGGGGCAATCAGCCCCAGCATTTT. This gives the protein CASSRLTGGNQPQHF.

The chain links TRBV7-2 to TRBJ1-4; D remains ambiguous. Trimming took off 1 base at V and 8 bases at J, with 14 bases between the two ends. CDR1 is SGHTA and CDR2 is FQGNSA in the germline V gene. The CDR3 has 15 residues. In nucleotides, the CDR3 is TGTGCCAGCAGCTTAGAGTCATCCGGAGGGGAAAAACTGTTTTTT. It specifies CASSLESSGGEKLFF.

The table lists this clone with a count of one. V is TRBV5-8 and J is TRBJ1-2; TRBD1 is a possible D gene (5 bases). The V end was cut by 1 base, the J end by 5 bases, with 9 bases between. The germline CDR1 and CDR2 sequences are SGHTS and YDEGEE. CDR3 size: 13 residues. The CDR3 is CASSLRGEYGYTF. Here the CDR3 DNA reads TGTGCCAGCAGCTTGAGAGGGGAGTATGGCTACACCTTC.

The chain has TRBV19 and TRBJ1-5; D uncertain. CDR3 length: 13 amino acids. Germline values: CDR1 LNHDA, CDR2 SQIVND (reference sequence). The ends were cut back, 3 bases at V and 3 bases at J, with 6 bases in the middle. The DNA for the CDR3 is TGTGCCAGTAGTATGAAGGTCAATCAGCCCCAGCATTTT. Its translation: CASSMKVNQPQHF. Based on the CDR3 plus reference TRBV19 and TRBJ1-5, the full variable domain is DGGITQSPKYLFRKEGQNVTLSCEQNLNHDAMYWYRQDPGQGLRLIYYSQIVNDFQKGDIAEGYSVSREKKESFPLTVTSAQKNPTAFYLCASSMKVNQPQHFGDGTRLSIL.

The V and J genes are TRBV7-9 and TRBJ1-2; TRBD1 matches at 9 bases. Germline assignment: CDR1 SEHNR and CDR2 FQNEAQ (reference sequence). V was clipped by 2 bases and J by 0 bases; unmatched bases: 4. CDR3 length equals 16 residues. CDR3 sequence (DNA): TGTGCCAGCAGCTTACGGACAGGGGCAACTAACTATGGCTACACCTTC. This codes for CASSLRTGATNYGYTF.

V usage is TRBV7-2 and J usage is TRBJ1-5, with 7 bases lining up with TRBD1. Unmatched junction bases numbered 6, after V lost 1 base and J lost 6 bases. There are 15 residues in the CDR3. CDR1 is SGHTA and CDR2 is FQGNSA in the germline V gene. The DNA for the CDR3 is TGTGCCAGCAGCTTAGGCACAGGGGACGGTCAGCCCCAGCATTTT. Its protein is CASSLGTGDGQPQHF.

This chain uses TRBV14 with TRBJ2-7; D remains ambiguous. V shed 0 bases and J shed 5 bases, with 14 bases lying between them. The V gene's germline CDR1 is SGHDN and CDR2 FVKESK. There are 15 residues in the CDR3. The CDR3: CASSQETAMTHEQYF. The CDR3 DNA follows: TGTGCCAGCAGCCAAGAAACGGCGATGACCCACGAGCAGTACTTC.

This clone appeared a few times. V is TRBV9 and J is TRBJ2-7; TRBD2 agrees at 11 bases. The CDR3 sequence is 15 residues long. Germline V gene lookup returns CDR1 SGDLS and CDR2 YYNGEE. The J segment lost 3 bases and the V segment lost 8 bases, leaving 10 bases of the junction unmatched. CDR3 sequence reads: CASTPTGTSGYEQYF. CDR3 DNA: TGTGCCAGTACCCCTACCGGGACTAGCGGCTACGAGCAGTACTTC.

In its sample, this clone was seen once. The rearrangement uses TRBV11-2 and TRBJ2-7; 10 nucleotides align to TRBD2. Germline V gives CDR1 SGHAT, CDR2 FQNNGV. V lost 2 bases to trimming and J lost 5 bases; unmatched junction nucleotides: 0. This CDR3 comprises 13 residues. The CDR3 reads CASSLTSGNEQYF. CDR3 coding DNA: TGTGCCAGCAGCTTAACTAGCGGGAACGAGCAGTACTTC.

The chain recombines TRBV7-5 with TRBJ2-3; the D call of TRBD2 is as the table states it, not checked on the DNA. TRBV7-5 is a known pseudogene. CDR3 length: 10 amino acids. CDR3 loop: CVSPTDTQYF. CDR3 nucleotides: TGTGTCAGCCCGACAGATACGCAGTATTTT.